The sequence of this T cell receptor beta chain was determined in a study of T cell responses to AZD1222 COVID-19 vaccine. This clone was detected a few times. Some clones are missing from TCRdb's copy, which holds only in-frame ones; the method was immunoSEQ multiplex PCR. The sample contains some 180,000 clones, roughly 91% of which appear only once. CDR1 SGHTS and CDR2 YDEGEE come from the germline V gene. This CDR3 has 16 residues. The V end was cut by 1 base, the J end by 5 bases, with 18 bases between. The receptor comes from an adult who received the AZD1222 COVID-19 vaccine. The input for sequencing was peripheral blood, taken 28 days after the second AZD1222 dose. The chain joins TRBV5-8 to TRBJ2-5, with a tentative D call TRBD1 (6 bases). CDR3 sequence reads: CASSLPQGPPGETQYF. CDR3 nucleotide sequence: TGTGCCAGCAGCTTGCCGCAGGGGCCCCCTGGGGAGACCCAGTACTTC.